This T cell receptor beta chain was sequenced during a study of control samples from healthy donors and cancer patients. The data were produced by immunoSEQ multiplex PCR, yet TCRdb's version contains in-frame clones alone and is incomplete. This table has 150,000 to 200,000 clones, around 88% appearing once. Germline CDR1 reads SEHNR; CDR2 reads FQNEAQ (reference sequence). The V and J ends lost 1 base and 3 bases respectively, with 11 bases between them. The CDR3 loop spans 15 amino acids. This clone was seen just once. Sequences were obtained from blood. This receptor was identified in a man aged 18-30 years in good health. V usage is TRBV7-9 and J usage is TRBJ2-3; either TRBD1 or TRBD2 may fit D (6 bases each). The CDR3 sequence is CASSLGGGRTDTQYF. The CDR3 nucleotides read TGTGCCAGCAGCTTAGGTGGGGGGCGGACAGATACGCAGTATTTT.